This T cell receptor beta chain was observed in a study of somatic reversion in DOCK8 deficiency (TCRdb year 2020). About the full investigation: The study compared T cell receptor beta repertoires of DOCK8-deficient patients, DOCK8-revertant patients and healthy volunteers. The DOCK8-deficient patients included in the study had been described in earlier reports. The study set out to investigate how, in DOCK8 deficiency, somatic reversion of pathogenic DOCK8 variants alters lymphocyte differentiation and function. The study at large found these results: The methods did not state, for each individual sample, whether the source material was whole blood or PBMCs.

Genomic DNA for TCR repertoire analysis was isolated either from whole blood samples or from PBMCs. The library was produced with multiplex PCR. Using EuroClonality-NGS primers, the TRB libraries were generated through a one-step amplicon PCR run on approximately 93 ng genomic DNA. Sequencing of the TRB amplicons was carried out on Illumina MiSeq instruments using 2 x 250 bp version 2 chemistry. In the authors' own workflow: Primary TRB sequence analysis and V(D)J annotation were performed with IMGT/HighV-QUEST. VDJtools was used to assess repertoire diversity and composition after nonfunctional clones were removed and samples were downsampled for comparisons between samples. TCRdb reprocessed the public reads (quality trimming at Q25 with fastp, clone calling with MiXCR) and kept in-frame beta chains. Rows with a matching CDR3 protein are joined into one entry that keeps the most common DNA and genes. TCRdb, not the authors, supplied the V and J calls. Present in this sample are about 250 distinct CDR3 sequences, 20% to 25% of which were seen just once. The leading ten clones occupy 55% to 70% of the sample.

From its cysteine to its phenylalanine, the CDR3 spans 13 amino acids. CDR3 DNA only is kept here, 39 bases in frame from base 1. CDR1 and CDR2 are read off the germline V gene as SGHTA and FQGNSA. V loses 5 bases of germline sequence and J loses 6 bases, and the interval between the two ends is 13 bases. As a fraction of the sample, this clonotype is large (0.1 to 1%). Its antigen remains undetermined. It has no much larger one-base neighbor in the sample; base qualities were not kept. Sample: peripheral blood. This chain is built from TRBV7-2 and TRBJ1-2; too little of a D gene remains to name it. This clonotype was sampled from a human donor with DOCK8 deficiency. The CDR3 loop reads CASSLNDIDGYTF. The nucleotide sequence reads TGTGCCAGCAGCCTCAACGACATTGATGGCTACACCTTC.